A single sample gave rise to the 27 T cell receptor beta chains below, sequenced in a study of monozygotic twins with inflammatory bowel disease. TCRdb re-called the 5' RACE reads and catalogs CDR3 proteins one per entry, DNA excluded. In total, the table holds 150,000 to 200,000 distinct CDR3 sequences. Sequencing used blood. All receptors derive from a human donor with ulcerative colitis or Crohn's disease, or a healthy co-twin of an affected twin (not recorded which).

The gene calls are TRBV5-8 and TRBJ2-1. Germline loops: CDR1 SGHTS, CDR2 YDEGEE. The CDR3 loop spans 15 amino acids. CDR3 loop: CASSLGSRSNNEQFF.

The chain links TRBV4-3 to TRBJ1-4; the TCRdb D gene call, TRBD1, has no DNA to confirm it. This CDR3 contains 17 residues. Per germline, CDR1 LGHNA and CDR2 YSLEER. CDR3 region: CASSQDAGRGVGEKLFF.

The genes are TRBV6-1 and TRBJ2-5; TCRdb lists TRBD2, though no DNA is available to test this call. CDR3 size: 15 residues. Germline V lookup: CDR1 MNHNS, CDR2 SASEGT. The CDR3 sequence: CASKEAGGPMETQYF.

This chain links TRBV5-1 with TRBJ2-2; TCRdb lists TRBD1, though no DNA is available to test this call. CDR1 and CDR2 from the germline V gene are SGHRS and YFSETQ. The CDR3 contains 19 residues. CDR3 region: CASSSWTGDYTANTGELFF.

The chain uses TRBV5-1 and TRBJ1-2; with no DNA, the TCRdb D assignment of TRBD1 cannot be verified. Germline CDR1 reads SGHRS; CDR2 reads YFSETQ. The CDR3 consists of 15 residues. The CDR3 region is CASSLELTGYRGYTF.

The chain links TRBV20-1 to TRBJ2-1; as DNA is missing, the TRBD2 call by TCRdb cannot be tested. This CDR3 is 14 amino acids long. CDR1 is DFQATT and CDR2 is SNEGSKA in the germline V gene (reference sequence). The CDR3 loop reads CSAKDYRRNDEQFF.

CDR3 in amino acids: CASSLGRLSGKDGYTF. The chain has TRBV7-8 and TRBJ1-2; TCRdb calls TRBD1, which cannot be checked without DNA. Germline CDR1 reads SGHVS; CDR2 reads FQNEAQ. The CDR3 extends over 16 amino acids.

CDR3 in amino acids: CASSPSTGSNEQYF. The rearrangement links TRBV5-1 to TRBJ2-7; TCRdb's D gene call, TRBD1, goes unchecked for lack of DNA. Germline loops: CDR1 SGHRS, CDR2 YFSETQ. This CDR3 has 14 amino acids. Filled out from reference TRBV5-1 and TRBJ2-7, the complete variable domain reads KAGVTQTPRYLIKTRGQQVTLSCSPISGHRSVSWYQQTPGQGLQFLFEYFSETQRNKGNFPGRFSGRQFSNSRSEMNVSTLELGDSALYLCASSPSTGSNEQYFGPGTRLTVT.

This rearrangement joins TRBV20-1 to TRBJ2-1; TCRdb gives TRBD2 as the D gene, but with no DNA this cannot be confirmed. There are 15 residues in the CDR3. Looked up from germline, CDR1 is DFQATT and CDR2 is SNEGSKA (reference sequence). This chain's CDR3 is CSARDRRAGHNEQFF.

The J gene is TRBJ2-1, the V gene TRBV7-2; TCRdb's assignment of TRBD1 cannot be checked, as there is no DNA. CDR3 length equals 14 residues. CDR1 and CDR2 (germline): SGHTA, FQGNSA. The CDR3 here is CASSSLGGLNEQFF.

V is TRBV7-9 and J is TRBJ2-3; TCRdb designates TRBD2, a call that cannot be tested without DNA. Germline CDR1 reads SEHNR; CDR2 reads FQNEAQ (reference sequence). This CDR3 comprises 15 residues. CDR3: CASSLGIAETDTQYF. Based on the CDR3 plus reference TRBV7-9 and TRBJ2-3, the full variable domain is DTGVSQNPRHKITKRGQNVTFRCDPISEHNRLYWYRQTLGQGPEFLTYFQNEAQLEKSRLLSDRFSAERPKGSFSTLEIQRTEQGDSAMYLCASSLGIAETDTQYFGPGTRLTVL.

The rearrangement links TRBV18 to TRBJ2-1; TCRdb's D call, TRBD1, is unchecked because there is no DNA. CDR3 length equals 15 residues. The germline V gene has CDR1 KGHSH and CDR2 LQKENI. Here the CDR3 reads CASSPGTEAYNEQFF.

The rearrangement uses TRBV7-9 and TRBJ2-5; TCRdb's D gene call, TRBD1, goes unchecked for lack of DNA. Germline CDR1 is SEHNR and CDR2 is FQNEAQ (reference sequence). The CDR3 runs to 15 residues. The CDR3 loop reads CASSTQLEPPRTQYF.

The chain uses TRBV12-3 or TRBV12-4 and TRBJ2-2; TCRdb calls TRBD2, which cannot be checked without DNA. The CDR3 contains 17 residues. The CDR3 sequence is CASSLALELGLTGELFF.

The chain uses TRBV7-3 and TRBJ2-1. Germline loops: CDR1 SGHTA, CDR2 FQGTGA. The CDR3 spans 15 residues. The CDR3 sequence is CASSLAWTRENEQFF.

CDR3: CASSSQTGPSYNEQFF. The rearrangement joins TRBV7-9 to TRBJ2-1; the D call of TRBD1 rests on TCRdb alone, since no DNA is present to check it. The CDR3 is 16 amino acids. Germline lookup yields CDR1 SEHNR and CDR2 FQNEAQ (reference sequence).

The rearrangement joins TRBV6-4 to TRBJ2-3; no DNA is available, so the TRBD2 call from TCRdb remains unchecked. The CDR3 loop spans 15 amino acids. Germline V gene data show CDR1 as MRHNA and CDR2 as SNTAGT. The CDR3 protein is CASSAGGRASDTQYF.

V gene TRBV15 combines with J gene TRBJ2-5; TCRdb reports TRBD1, a call that lacks DNA to check it against. The germline V gene has CDR1 LNHNV and CDR2 YYDKDF (reference sequence). The CDR3 has 14 residues. This chain's CDR3 is CATSRGGAGETQYF.

This chain links TRBV10-3 with TRBJ1-1; the D gene TCRdb calls, TRBD1, cannot be checked with no DNA. Per germline, CDR1 ENHRY and CDR2 SYGVKD. The CDR3 runs to 17 residues. The CDR3 loop is CAISELPPGGKDTEAFF.

The CDR3 region is CATSNGGAGSSYNSPLHF. The rearrangement joins TRBV15 to TRBJ1-6; TCRdb reports TRBD1, a call that lacks DNA to check it against. This CDR3 has 18 amino acids. Germline V gene data show CDR1 as LNHNV and CDR2 as YYDKDF (reference sequence).

The chain carries TRBV7-9 and TRBJ1-1; the D call of TRBD1 rests on TCRdb alone, since no DNA is present to check it. The CDR3 is 14 amino acids. Germline V gene data show CDR1 as SEHNR and CDR2 as FQNEAQ (reference sequence). Here the CDR3 reads CASSLQGGNTEAFF.

The chain links TRBV15 to TRBJ1-4; the TCRdb D gene call, TRBD1, has no DNA to confirm it. CDR1 is LNHNV, CDR2 YYDKDF, per germline (reference sequence). The CDR3 has 13 amino acids. This chain's CDR3 is CATSRDRDEKLFF.

This sequence joins TRBV3-1 and TRBJ2-7; TCRdb selects TRBD1, and the lack of DNA leaves this call unchecked. The CDR3 spans 14 residues. In germline, CDR1 is LGHDT, CDR2 YNNKEL (reference sequence). CDR3 sequence reads: CASSLDWGPYEQYF.

The V call is TRBV21-1, the J call TRBJ1-1; TCRdb picks TRBD1, but there is no DNA to check that call. TRBV21-1 corresponds to a pseudogene. There are 14 residues in the CDR3. The CDR3 spells CASEVDRGLTEAFF.

The chain employs TRBV7-9 and TRBJ1-3; TCRdb returns TRBD1, unconfirmable since there is no DNA. CDR1 and CDR2 from the germline V gene are SEHNR and FQNEAQ (reference sequence). The CDR3 has 14 residues. The CDR3 loop is CASSLLGASNTIYF.

V usage is TRBV27 and J usage is TRBJ1-4. Germline CDR1 and CDR2: MNHEY and SMNVEV (reference sequence). This CDR3 has 11 amino acids. This CDR3 reads CAGQVGEKLFF.

The chain uses TRBV29-1 and TRBJ2-4. The CDR3 loop spans 13 amino acids. The germline CDR1 and CDR2 sequences are SQVTM and ANQGSEA. CDR3 in amino acids: CSVVDSSEVIQYF.